This T cell receptor beta chain was identified in a study of T-cell memory formation after mild COVID-19. Study details: The TCR clusters were mostly specific to one donor.

The authors produced TCR alpha and TCR beta cDNA libraries with sample barcodes and UMIs by 5'RACE using constant-segment primers. One entry per CDR3 protein, called by TCRdb with MiXCR from the 5' RACE reads. This repertoire shows some 330,000 distinct CDR3 sequences, under 25% found once; its top ten account for roughly an eighth. General study results and limits: Those CD4+ clones that contracted were mainly in CM and EM (CD8+ ones in EMRA).

Note on this clonotype: Its antigen is currently unknown.

The V gene lost 7 bases and the J gene lost 0 bases, with 13 bases spanning the gap. There are 13 residues in the CDR3. CDR1 is SQVTM, CDR2 ANQGSEA, per germline. The sequenced sample was PBMCs or a T cell subset sorted from them (not recorded which). The sequence derives from an adult woman who had mild COVID-19 (a few samples of this study predate the infection). Cell type and time point are not known. The chain is built from TRBV29-1 and TRBJ2-7; D is unclear. The CDR3 sequence is CSATVDTSYEQYF. In nucleotides, the CDR3 is TGCAGCGCCACTGTCGATACCTCCTACGAGCAGTACTTC.